Given below is one TCR beta chain in context. Antigen specificity is unknown. This specimen comes from a study of post-analysis software for immune sequencing data. Turning to the study itself: The courses of disease that were included comprised relapsing-remitting, secondary progressive and progressive-relapsing multiple sclerosis.

Study conclusions and caveats: Samples made in the same batch grouped tightly together by F measure.

The authors incorporated unique molecular identifiers into the TCR beta cDNA libraries. Input amounts of roughly 0.85 to 11 million T cells were used. These gave approximately 500,000 cDNA molecules, so each molecule approximated one T cell. TCRdb reprocessed the PCR reads with MiXCR, giving one entry per CDR3 protein. The repertoire holds fewer than 700,000 distinct CDR3 sequences, with roughly two fifths as singletons. The sequenced sample consisted of blood. The TCR sequence derives from a girl aged 5-17 years with multiple sclerosis.

The CDR3 bases are TGCGCCAGCAGCCAAGCCCAGGGTGCGAGTTCACCCCTCCACTTT. Its protein product is CASSQAQGASSPLHF. The chain has TRBV4-1 and TRBJ1-6, with a possible D match to TRBD1 (5 bases). CDR1 is MGHRA and CDR2 is YSYEKL in the germline V gene. V was clipped by 1 base and J by 9 bases, with 13 bases between them. This CDR3 spans 15 amino acids.